The T cell receptor (beta chain) described here comes from a study of OX40 agonist ivuxolimab in advanced cancers. Measured with immunoSEQ multiplex PCR; TCRdb has only the in-frame clones, and not every one. The profile shows 50,000 to 65,000 clones, nearly 90% of them singletons. CDR1 is SGHTA and CDR2 is FQGNSA in the germline V gene. The CDR3 has 12 residues. V lost 1 base and J lost 12, with 10 bases in between. The chain carries TRBV7-2 and TRBJ2-1; no clear D gene. The input for sequencing was CD4+ or CD8+ T cells sorted from blood, taken in a trial of the OX40 agonist ivuxolimab. This receptor was taken from an adult with an advanced solid tumor such as melanoma, head and neck, liver or kidney cancer. Here the CDR3 reads CASSLVRETQFF. Here the CDR3 DNA reads TGTGCCAGCAGCTTAGTTCGCGAGACGCAGTTCTTC.